This T cell receptor beta chain was recovered during a study of kidney transplant recipient with SARS-CoV-2 infection. This clonotype was counted many times. TCRdb itself ran the reads through MiXCR, one entry per CDR3 protein. The table lists 200,000 to 300,000 distinct CDR3 sequences, around 26% of them singletons, with around 6.8% in the top ten. Material: a blood sample, obtained at baseline and on approximately day 120 from a kidney transplant recipient. This clonotype was obtained from a young adult male patient who had COVID-19 and was a kidney transplant recipient. Among the T cells, some may be from the graft donor.

DNA for the CDR3: TGTGCCAGCATCTCGTATCATCCACGAAAGACCTATGGCTACACCTTC. Its translation: CASISYHPRKTYGYTF. This chain links TRBV5-8 with TRBJ1-2; D ambiguous. Germline assignment: CDR1 SGHTS and CDR2 YDEGEE. The ends were cut back, 6 bases at V and 4 bases at J, with 22 bases in the middle. The CDR3 extends over 16 amino acids.